These 15 T cell receptor beta chains came from one sample sequenced in a study of lymphopenia after photon versus proton radiotherapy. Profiled with immunoSEQ multiplex PCR; TCRdb holds only in-frame clones, not every one. This sample yields 70,000 to 95,000 clones, of which over 70% are seen a single time; over 1.2% belongs to the top ten. The sequencing used peripheral blood, collected from a patient treated with proton-based radiotherapy. The receptors come from a man aged 60-69 years with pancreatic cancer.

The chain combines TRBV14 with TRBJ1-1; D ambiguous. CDR3 length: 14 residues. The ends were cut back, 0 bases at V and 2 bases at J, with 7 bases in the middle. Per germline, CDR1 SGHDN and CDR2 FVKESK. As DNA, the CDR3 is TGTGCCAGCAGCCAAGATTCAGGAAACACTGAAGCTTTCTTT. This translates into CASSQDSGNTEAFF.

The chain has TRBV7-8 and TRBJ2-7; 9 bases fit TRBD1. The CDR3 covers 14 residues. In germline, CDR1 is SGHVS, CDR2 FQNEAQ. V gave up 7 bases and J gave up 5 bases; unmatched junction bases: 9. The CDR3 region is CASTRRDRENEQYF. The CDR3 nucleotides are TGTGCCAGCACCCGCCGGGACAGGGAGAACGAGCAGTACTTC.

This clone was seen only a few times. The chain joins TRBV19 to TRBJ2-3, with TRBD2 identical over 14 bases. V lost 6 bases to trimming and J lost 5 bases; unmatched junction nucleotides: 4. The CDR3 runs to 15 residues. From germline, CDR1 is LNHDA and CDR2 SQIVND (reference sequence). CDR3 region: CASSLGTSGRDTQYF. The CDR3 DNA follows: TGTGCCAGTAGCCTTGGGACTAGCGGGAGAGATACGCAGTATTTT.

The V and J genes are TRBV5-1 and TRBJ2-7, with TRBD1 matching over 7 bases. In germline, CDR1 is SGHRS, CDR2 YFSETQ. The length of the CDR3 is 15 residues. Trimming cost V 6 bases and J 3 bases; bases outside gene matches: 12. The CDR3 protein is CASMRPDRADYEQYF. The CDR3, as DNA: TGCGCCAGCATGCGCCCAGACAGGGCGGACTACGAGCAGTACTTC.

V and J are TRBV28 and TRBJ2-1; 8 bases are shared with TRBD2. The V gene end was trimmed by 4 bases and the J gene end by 3 bases; junction bases not matched to a gene: 8. There are 16 residues in the CDR3. The germline V gene encodes CDR1 MDHEN and CDR2 SYDVKM. The CDR3 is CASSSPGSGVYNEQFF. CDR3 DNA: TGTGCCAGCAGTTCCCCGGGTAGCGGGGTCTACAATGAGCAGTTCTTC.

This chain connects TRBV14 to TRBJ2-6; no firm D call. The CDR3 has 14 residues. V gave up 1 base and J gave up 4 bases, with 5 bases separating them. CDR1 and CDR2 from the germline V gene are SGHDN and FVKESK. In nucleotides, the CDR3 is TGTGCCAGCAGCCAAGTTGGAGGGGCCAACGTCCTGACTTTC. Its protein product is CASSQVGGANVLTF. The whole variable domain, filled in from reference TRBV14 and TRBJ2-6, reads EAGVTQFPSHSVIEKGQTVTLRCDPISGHDNLYWYRRVMGKEIKFLLHFVKESKQDESGMPNNRFLAERTGGTYSTLKVQPAELEDSGVYFCASSQVGGANVLTFGAGSRLTVL.

J is TRBJ2-2 and V is TRBV18; no clear D gene. V was pared by 4 bases and J by 1 base, with 4 bases between. The germline gives CDR1 KGHSH, CDR2 LQKENI. CDR3 size: 13 residues. CDR3 coding DNA: TGTGCCAGCTCACGAGTGAACACCGGGGAGCTGTTTTTT. Its protein is CASSRVNTGELFF.

V is TRBV30 and J is TRBJ1-1; 9 bases agree with TRBD1. Looked up from germline, CDR1 is GTSNPN and CDR2 is SVGIG (reference sequence). The V gene end was trimmed by 5 bases and the J gene end by 4 bases; junction bases not matched to a gene: 5. This CDR3 contains 13 residues. The CDR3 sequence is CAWAQGAGTEAFF. The CDR3 nucleotides read TGTGCCTGGGCACAGGGGGCGGGCACTGAAGCTTTCTTT.

This sequence joins TRBV5-6 and TRBJ2-3; 8 bases map to TRBD1. The CDR3 loop spans 14 amino acids. The V gene end was trimmed by 2 bases and the J gene end by 4 bases; junction bases not matched to a gene: 3. Germline lookup yields CDR1 SGHDT and CDR2 YYEEEE. CDR3 amino acids: CASSFPGGADTQYF. In DNA form, the CDR3 reads TGTGCCAGCAGCTTTCCAGGGGGCGCAGATACGCAGTATTTT.

This sequence joins TRBV18 and TRBJ2-2; D gene uncertain. The length of the CDR3 is 13 residues. V was cut by 5 bases and J by 6 bases, with 10 bases left in between. Germline CDR1 is KGHSH and CDR2 is LQKENI. CDR3 sequence reads: CASSTKGSGELFF. DNA of the CDR3: TGTGCCAGCTCAACCAAGGGTTCCGGGGAGCTGTTTTTT. Filled out from reference TRBV18 and TRBJ2-2, the complete variable domain reads NAGVMQNPRHLVRRRGQEARLRCSPMKGHSHVYWYRQLPEEGLKFMVYLQKENIIDESGMPKERFSAEFPKEGPSILRIQQVVRGDSAAYFCASSTKGSGELFFGEGSRLTVL.

The chain has TRBV6-6 and TRBJ1-5, with no clear D. The CDR3 runs 13 residues. Germline CDR1 MNHNY, CDR2 SVGAGI (reference sequence). The ends were cut back, 2 bases at V and 7 bases at J, with 9 bases in the middle. Here the CDR3 DNA reads TGTGCCAGCAGTTACAGGGAGGGACAGCCCCAGCATTTT. Its translation is CASSYREGQPQHF.

The rearrangement joins TRBV9 to TRBJ2-3; maybe TRBD2 (6 bases). The germline gives CDR1 SGDLS, CDR2 YYNGEE. The CDR3 is 14 amino acids. V was shortened by 3 bases and J by 2 bases, with 10 bases between the two germline ends. The CDR3 spells CASSARDSTDTQYF. CDR3 coding DNA: TGTGCCAGCAGCGCCCGGGACTCCACAGATACGCAGTATTTT.

The chain employs TRBV28 and TRBJ2-7, with D possibly matching TRBD1 (7 bases). V was clipped by 2 bases and J by 2 bases, with 10 bases between them. CDR1 and CDR2 from the germline V gene are MDHEN and SYDVKM. The CDR3 spans 14 residues. The CDR3 region has the DNA TGTGCCAGCAGTTTACAGGGGGGCCCCTACGAGCAGTACTTC. It yields the protein CASSLQGGPYEQYF.

The genes are TRBV4-3 and TRBJ2-5; 10 bases are a match to TRBD1. Trimming at V came to 1 base and at J to 1 base, leaving 0 bases not matched to a gene. There are 15 residues in the CDR3. Germline V gene lookup returns CDR1 LGHNA and CDR2 YSLEER. The CDR3 reads CASSQGTGGQETQYF. The CDR3 DNA reads as TGCGCCAGCAGCCAAGGGACAGGGGGCCAAGAGACCCAGTACTTC.

The gene calls are TRBV5-1 and TRBJ2-1; D unresolved. The CDR3 is 15 amino acids. Germline V CDR1 and CDR2: SGHRS, YFSETQ. V was trimmed by 4 bases and J by 3 bases, leaving 14 bases between them. The CDR3 DNA reads TGCGCCAGCAGCGTGACTCAAAACCGCTACAATGAGCAGTTCTTC. The encoded protein is CASSVTQNRYNEQFF.